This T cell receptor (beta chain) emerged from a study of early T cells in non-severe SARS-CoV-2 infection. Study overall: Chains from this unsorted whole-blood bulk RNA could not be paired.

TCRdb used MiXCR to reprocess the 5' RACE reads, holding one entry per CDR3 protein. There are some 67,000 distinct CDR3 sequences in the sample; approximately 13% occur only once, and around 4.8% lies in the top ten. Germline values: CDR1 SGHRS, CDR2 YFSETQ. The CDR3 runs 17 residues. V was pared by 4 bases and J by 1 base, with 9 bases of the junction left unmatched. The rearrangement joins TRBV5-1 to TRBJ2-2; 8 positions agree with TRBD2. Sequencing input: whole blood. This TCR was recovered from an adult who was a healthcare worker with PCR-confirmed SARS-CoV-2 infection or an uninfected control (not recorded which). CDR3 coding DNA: TGCGCCAGCAGCCTCAAAAGCGGGGGCCTGAACACCGGGGAGCTGTTTTTT. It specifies CASSLKSGGLNTGELFF.